This is a list of T cell receptor beta chains from one sample in a study of post-analysis software for immune sequencing data. TCRdb analysed the PCR reads with MiXCR anew, one entry per CDR3 protein. The sample lists about 430,000 distinct CDR3 sequences; 39% were seen once. Sequenced material: blood. The origin of the receptors is a girl aged 2-10 years with multiple sclerosis. CDR3s include the opening cysteine and the closing phenylalanine or tryptophan. The D gene is left open where the match is weak. Size is omitted from some rows. Given values are once, few, many or a class for expanded clones.

CDR3	DNA	V	J	D	size
CASSQEISAGYEQYF	TGCGCCAGCAGCCAAGAGATCAGCGCGGGCTACGAGCAGTACTTC	TRBV4-3	TRBJ2-7	NA	NA
CASTTPGAYEQYF	TGTGCCAGTACCACCCCTGGGGCTTACGAGCAGTACTTC	TRBV19	TRBJ2-7	NA	few
CASSQEGTNDEKLFF	TGCGCCAGCAGCCAGGAGGGGACGAATGATGAAAAACTGTTTTTT	TRBV4-3	TRBJ1-4	NA	few
CASSSPSTDTQYF	TGTGCCAGCAGCTCCCCTAGCACAGATACGCAGTATTTT	TRBV28	TRBJ2-3	NA	few
CASSSGLNTEAFF	TGCGCCAGCAGCTCCGGGTTGAACACTGAAGCTTTCTTT	TRBV5-1	TRBJ1-1	NA	few
CASSQADRGLDGYTF	TGCGCCAGCAGCCAGGCCGACAGGGGGTTGGATGGCTACACCTTC	TRBV4-3	TRBJ1-2	TRBD1	few
CSVKGVQGAGANVLTF	TGCAGCGTTAAAGGGGTTCAGGGCGCTGGGGCCAACGTCCTGACTTTC	TRBV29-1	TRBJ2-6	NA	few
CASSERGPGTVNTEAFF	TGTGCCAGCAGTGAAAGAGGACCCGGGACAGTGAACACTGAAGCTTTCTTT	TRBV6-1	TRBJ1-1	TRBD1	NA
CASSPSGGQAPNEQFF	TGTGCCAGCTCACCGAGCGGGGGCCAAGCACCAAATGAGCAGTTCTTC	TRBV18	TRBJ2-1	TRBD2	NA
CASSLSMGTAVQETQYF	TGTGCCAGCAGCCTGAGTATGGGGACAGCTGTACAAGAGACCCAGTACTTC	TRBV7-9	TRBJ2-5	TRBD1	few
CASSSIDRSEQFF	TGTGCCAGCAGCTCCATTGATAGAAGTGAGCAGTTCTTC	TRBV28	TRBJ2-1	NA	NA
CASSLGKGFPQHF	TGTGCCAGCAGTTTGGGCAAAGGATTTCCCCAGCATTTT	TRBV28	TRBJ1-5	NA	NA
CSASGRAREQFF	TGCAGTGCTAGCGGGAGGGCCAGGGAGCAGTTCTTC	TRBV20-1	TRBJ2-1	TRBD2	NA
CASSFGQTLEQFF	TGTGCCAGCAGCTTCGGACAAACGCTTGAGCAGTTCTTC	TRBV7-2	TRBJ2-1	NA	few
CASSLAPGPPGYEQYF	TGCGCCAGCAGCTTGGCACCGGGACCTCCCGGGTACGAGCAGTACTTC	TRBV5-1	TRBJ2-7	NA	NA
CSVEGVDEKLFF	TGCAGCGTTGAAGGTGTTGATGAAAAACTGTTTTTT	TRBV29-1	TRBJ1-4	NA	NA
CASSLAEGRDGYTF	TGTGCCAGCAGCTTAGCGGAGGGGAGGGATGGCTACACCTTC	TRBV7-6	TRBJ1-2	NA	NA
CASSYDSPYNSPLHF	TGTGCCAGCAGTTACGACAGTCCTTATAATTCACCCCTCCACTTT	TRBV6-5	TRBJ1-6	NA	once
CSARRATHEQYF	TGCAGTGCTAGACGGGCCACCCACGAGCAGTACTTC	TRBV20-1	TRBJ2-7	NA	NA
CASSSQQETQYF	TGTGCCAGCAGCTCGCAGCAAGAGACCCAGTACTTC	TRBV7-2	TRBJ2-5	NA	few
CASRADFSPNEKLFF	TGTGCCAGCAGGGCAGATTTTTCCCCAAATGAAAAACTGTTTTTT	TRBV6-5	TRBJ1-4	NA	NA
CASSHTGAGSSYEQYF	TGCGCCAGCAGCCATACAGGGGCTGGAAGCTCCTACGAGCAGTACTTC	TRBV4-1	TRBJ2-7	TRBD1	few
CASSLKRDRENEQFF	TGTGCCAGCAGCCTTAAGCGGGATAGGGAGAATGAGCAGTTCTTC	TRBV7-2	TRBJ2-1	TRBD2	NA
CASSTLGGVSYNEQFF	TGTGCCAGCAGCACATTAGGGGGCGTCTCCTACAATGAGCAGTTCTTC	TRBV12-3/TRBV12-4	TRBJ2-1	TRBD1	NA
CASSERHLGDQDTQYF	TGTGCCAGCAGTGAAAGACACCTCGGGGACCAAGATACGCAGTATTTT	TRBV6-1	TRBJ2-3	NA	few
CASSLPTGNTEAFF	TGCGCCAGCAGCTTGCCGACAGGGAACACTGAAGCTTTCTTT	TRBV5-1	TRBJ1-1	NA	NA
CSAQRLDGRGPAQHF	TGCAGTGCCCAAAGATTGGACGGCCGTGGACCAGCCCAGCATTTT	TRBV20-1	TRBJ1-5	NA	NA
CASSERPTGFAYEQYF	TGTGCCAGCAGTGAACGCCCGACAGGGTTCGCCTACGAGCAGTACTTC	TRBV6-1	TRBJ2-7	TRBD1	NA